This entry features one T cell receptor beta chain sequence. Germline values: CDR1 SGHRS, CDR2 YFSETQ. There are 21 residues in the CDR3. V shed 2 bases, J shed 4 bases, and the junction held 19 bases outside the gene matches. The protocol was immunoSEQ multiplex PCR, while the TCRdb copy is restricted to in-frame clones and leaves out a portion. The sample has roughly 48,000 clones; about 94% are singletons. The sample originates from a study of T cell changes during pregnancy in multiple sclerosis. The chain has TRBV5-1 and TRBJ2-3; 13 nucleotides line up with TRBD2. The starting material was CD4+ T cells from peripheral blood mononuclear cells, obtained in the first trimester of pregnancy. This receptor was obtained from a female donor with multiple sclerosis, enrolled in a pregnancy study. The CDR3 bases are TGCGCCAGCAGCTTATCCTTCACTAGCGGGGGGGCAATAGGGCGGCCAGATACGCAGTATTTT. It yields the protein CASSLSFTSGGAIGRPDTQYF.